A selection of T cell receptor beta chains follows, all from one sample in a study of T-cell memory formation after mild COVID-19. TCRdb used MiXCR to reprocess the 5' RACE reads, holding one entry per CDR3 protein. The table has a few hundred thousand distinct CDR3 sequences, around 15% seen once. The sequenced sample was PBMCs or a T cell subset sorted from them (not recorded which). The receptor set was obtained from a man younger than 35 who had mild COVID-19 (a few samples of this study predate the infection). Cell type and time point are not known. Both conserved end residues are part of each CDR3.

V gene	CDR3 length	CDR3 protein
TRBV28	15	CASSPPGLPNTEAFF
TRBV7-9	17	CASSPTYSREVTDTQYF
TRBV3-1	12	CASSQGIQPQHF
TRBV5-5	14	CASSSPGLKETQYF
TRBV2	14	CASSDLGDSYEQYF
TRBV2	14	CASSTGSGASEQYF
TRBV20-1	15	CSARDLRQGSEKLFF
TRBV11-2	16	CASSPGGNSGANVLTF
TRBV19	14	CASSIVGQVYEQYF
TRBV6-5	17	CASSYSSVGAPKSPLHF
TRBV7-9	15	CASSLDRDGFETQYF
TRBV6-5	15	CASSPGTGRHQPQHF
TRBV7-3	13	CASSSGTSGELFF
TRBV5-1	16	CASSLAGSFSYNEQFF
TRBV5-1	19	CASSFLVPQAGGRTGELFF
TRBV28	11	CASSLSESYTF
TRBV11-2	15	CASSFSPVHTGELFF
TRBV20-1	12	CSGTRGNTEAFF
TRBV18	15	CASSLGQGTGNTIYF
TRBV5-1	15	CASSSQSTGESGYTF
TRBV5-1	17	CASSFGLRLAEQETQYF
TRBV10-3	16	CAISGWTTLNTGELFF
TRBV5-1	14	CASSLGTQKTEAFF
TRBV5-6	15	CASSLPGESADTQYF
TRBV19	16	CASSTYRTAMGETQYF
TRBV6-2/TRBV6-3	17	CASTKRQRDRGNSPLHF
TRBV2	14	CASSPRGSEDTQYF
TRBV6-5	13	CASSYSTGGRLFF
TRBV5-1	14	CASSLTRNTDTQYF
TRBV20-1	14	CSARDGQGHQPQHF
TRBV5-1	14	CASSRGPPGDTQYF
TRBV5-1	15	CASSLAGQYQETQYF
TRBV5-1	15	CASSLEAGNAGEQFF
TRBV2	13	CASSYPAGNTIYF
TRBV6-5	18	CASSYSNAAGLNYNEQFF
TRBV7-9	18	CASSSPTQTGLWTGELFF
TRBV7-6	15	CASSPSGGHLYGYTF
TRBV4-1	11	CASSQPGELFF
TRBV5-1	14	CASSPGQTTDTQYF
TRBV29-1	14	CSVRRAGITDTQYF
TRBV5-5	13	CASSLLPPSPAFF
TRBV10-3	13	CATRDLNTDTQYF